The rows below give T cell receptor beta chains drawn from one sample of a study of vaccination and CD4 T cells after COVID-19. TCRdb used MiXCR to reprocess the PCR reads, holding one entry per CDR3 protein. The sample carries 15,000 or so distinct CDR3 sequences, about 30% recorded once. Their antigens are not known. Sequences were obtained from cultured CD4+ T cells from blood. The receptors come from a human donor with COVID-19. Both conserved end residues are part of each CDR3. The D gene is left open where the match is weak. Not all rows give a size; the values are once, few, many and, for expanded clones, a class.

CDR3 DNA: TGTGCTAGTGGTTTGGTACTTGGGGTGGGACAGCCCCAGCATTTT
CDR3 protein: CASGLVLGVGQPQHF
D gene: NA
J gene: TRBJ1-5
V gene: TRBV12-5
clone size: NA
CDR3 length: 15

CDR3 DNA: TGTGCCTGGAGTGGGAGACAGGGGGTCGTTTCACCCCTCCACTTT
CDR3 protein: CAWSGRQGVVSPLHF
D gene: TRBD1
J gene: TRBJ1-6
V gene: TRBV30
clone size: NA
CDR3 length: 15

CDR3 DNA: TGCGCCAGCAGCTCAAAAGACGGGGGGCTGAGAGGGAAACTGTTTTTT
CDR3 protein: CASSSKDGGLRGKLFF
D gene: NA
J gene: TRBJ1-4
V gene: TRBV4-1
clone size: NA
CDR3 length: 16

CDR3 DNA: TGCAGTGCCGTACCCGGGGGGGAGGGCACCGGGGAGCTGTTTTTT
CDR3 protein: CSAVPGGEGTGELFF
D gene: TRBD2
J gene: TRBJ2-2
V gene: TRBV20-1
clone size: few
CDR3 length: 15

CDR3 DNA: TGTGCCAGCAGCCAAGATCGGACTAGCGGGGTCAATGAGCAGTTCTTC
CDR3 protein: CASSQDRTSGVNEQFF
D gene: TRBD2
J gene: TRBJ2-1
V gene: TRBV14
clone size: NA
CDR3 length: 16

CDR3 DNA: TGCACCCCCGCCCCCAGGGGGCACGTCAATGAGCAGTTCTTC
CDR3 protein: CTPAPRGHVNEQFF
D gene: TRBD1
J gene: TRBJ2-1
V gene: TRBV20-1
clone size: NA
CDR3 length: 14

CDR3 DNA: TGCAGTGCGAACGGACTAGCGGGGGGGGCAGATACGCAGTATTTT
CDR3 protein: CSANGLAGGADTQYF
D gene: TRBD2
J gene: TRBJ2-3
V gene: TRBV20-1
clone size: NA
CDR3 length: 15

CDR3 DNA: TGCAGTGCTAGCACGGGGGCCGGTGGCTACACCTTC
CDR3 protein: CSASTGAGGYTF
D gene: NA
J gene: TRBJ1-2
V gene: TRBV20-1
clone size: NA
CDR3 length: 12

CDR3 DNA: TGCAGTGCTAGAAGGGGGGTTGGGTATAATTCACCCCTCCACTTT
CDR3 protein: CSARRGVGYNSPLHF
D gene: NA
J gene: TRBJ1-6
V gene: TRBV20-1
clone size: few
CDR3 length: 15

CDR3 DNA: TGTGCCAGCAGTGAAGGGGGGGCAGATCAGCCCCAGCATTTT
CDR3 protein: CASSEGGADQPQHF
D gene: NA
J gene: TRBJ1-5
V gene: TRBV25-1
clone size: NA
CDR3 length: 14

CDR3 DNA: TGTGCCAGCAGTTCCGGTACTAACTCTGGAAACACCATATATTTT
CDR3 protein: CASSSGTNSGNTIYF
D gene: NA
J gene: TRBJ1-3
V gene: TRBV6-5
clone size: NA
CDR3 length: 15

CDR3 DNA: TGTGCCAGCACCCGGGACAGCAGTCGAGAGACCCAGTACTTC
CDR3 protein: CASTRDSSRETQYF
D gene: TRBD1
J gene: TRBJ2-5
V gene: TRBV6-1
clone size: NA
CDR3 length: 14

CDR3 DNA: TGTGCCAGCAGCAAAGAATCGCCCGGGGCCGAAAAACTGTTTTTT
CDR3 protein: CASSKESPGAEKLFF
D gene: NA
J gene: TRBJ1-4
V gene: TRBV21-1
clone size: NA
CDR3 length: 15

CDR3 DNA: TGTGCCAGTAGCGGGGGCCAGAACACCGGGGAGCTGTTTTTT
CDR3 protein: CASSGGQNTGELFF
D gene: TRBD2
J gene: TRBJ2-2
V gene: TRBV10-3
clone size: NA
CDR3 length: 14

CDR3 DNA: TGTGCCAGCAGGACAGCCGTGACCCAGTACTTC
CDR3 protein: CASRTAVTQYF
D gene: NA
J gene: TRBJ2-5
V gene: TRBV2
clone size: few
CDR3 length: 11

CDR3 DNA: TGTGCCAGTGGGGGACAGGGGGCCGTAAGCGAGCAGTACTTC
CDR3 protein: CASGGQGAVSEQYF
D gene: TRBD1
J gene: TRBJ2-7
V gene: TRBV2
clone size: NA
CDR3 length: 14

CDR3 DNA: TGCAGTGCCAGGGGACAGGGGGCCCAAGAGACCCAGTACTTC
CDR3 protein: CSARGQGAQETQYF
D gene: TRBD1
J gene: TRBJ2-5
V gene: TRBV20-1
clone size: NA
CDR3 length: 14

CDR3 DNA: TGCAGTGCTACCGCAAACGGGTATGGCTACACCTTC
CDR3 protein: CSATANGYGYTF
D gene: NA
J gene: TRBJ1-2
V gene: TRBV20-1
clone size: few
CDR3 length: 12

CDR3 DNA: TGTGCCAGCAGTGCTAGGGTTAATGAGCAGTTCTTC
CDR3 protein: CASSARVNEQFF
D gene: NA
J gene: TRBJ2-1
V gene: TRBV6-1
clone size: NA
CDR3 length: 12

CDR3 DNA: TGTGCCAGCAGCGCAGATGGGGGTCTGGATAACTATGGCTACACCTTC
CDR3 protein: CASSADGGLDNYGYTF
D gene: NA
J gene: TRBJ1-2
V gene: TRBV7-8
clone size: NA
CDR3 length: 16

CDR3 DNA: TGTGCCAGCAGCTTAGAGAATGGCTACACCTTC
CDR3 protein: CASSLENGYTF
D gene: NA
J gene: TRBJ1-2
V gene: TRBV11-3
clone size: few
CDR3 length: 11

CDR3 DNA: TGTGCCAGCAGTGACTCAACTAGCGGGGGGCTCGAGCAGTTCTTC
CDR3 protein: CASSDSTSGGLEQFF
D gene: TRBD2
J gene: TRBJ2-1
V gene: TRBV6-4
clone size: NA
CDR3 length: 15

CDR3 DNA: TGCAGTGCTAGTGCGGAAGAGACCCAGTACTTC
CDR3 protein: CSASAEETQYF
D gene: NA
J gene: TRBJ2-5
V gene: TRBV20-1
clone size: NA
CDR3 length: 11

CDR3 DNA: TGCGCCAGCCGGACAGGGGGGACCTACGAGCAGTACTTC
CDR3 protein: CASRTGGTYEQYF
D gene: TRBD1
J gene: TRBJ2-7
V gene: TRBV10-2
clone size: few
CDR3 length: 13

CDR3 DNA: TGTGCCAGCAGCTTGGCGGGGGTGAATAACTATGGCTACACCTTC
CDR3 protein: CASSLAGVNNYGYTF
D gene: NA
J gene: TRBJ1-2
V gene: TRBV5-4
clone size: NA
CDR3 length: 15

CDR3 DNA: TGCAGTGCTCCCGGACAGGACACTAATTCACCCCTCCACTTT
CDR3 protein: CSAPGQDTNSPLHF
D gene: TRBD1
J gene: TRBJ1-6
V gene: TRBV20-1
clone size: few
CDR3 length: 14

CDR3 DNA: TGTGCCAGCAGCTTCAGTATGAACACTGAAGCTTTCTTT
CDR3 protein: CASSFSMNTEAFF
D gene: NA
J gene: TRBJ1-1
V gene: TRBV11-3
clone size: NA
CDR3 length: 13

CDR3 DNA: TGTGCCAGTAGTATCGGCTCTCACCCAGATACGCAGTATTTT
CDR3 protein: CASSIGSHPDTQYF
D gene: NA
J gene: TRBJ2-3
V gene: TRBV19
clone size: few
CDR3 length: 14

CDR3 DNA: TGTGCCAGCAGCTATGCGAATAGCGGGTCAACGGAGACCCAGTACTTC
CDR3 protein: CASSYANSGSTETQYF
D gene: TRBD2
J gene: TRBJ2-5
V gene: TRBV5-4
clone size: NA
CDR3 length: 16

CDR3 DNA: TGCAGTGTTACACAGGGCGGCAATCAGCCCCAGCATTTT
CDR3 protein: CSVTQGGNQPQHF
D gene: NA
J gene: TRBJ1-5
V gene: TRBV20-1
clone size: few
CDR3 length: 13

CDR3 DNA: TGCAGTGCTAGAGATCCCACGGCCGCCACCTATGGCTACACCTTC
CDR3 protein: CSARDPTAATYGYTF
D gene: NA
J gene: TRBJ1-2
V gene: TRBV20-1
clone size: NA
CDR3 length: 15

CDR3 DNA: TGTGCCAGCAGTTACTCGAGACGGGAAACGGAAAAACTGTTTTTT
CDR3 protein: CASSYSRRETEKLFF
D gene: NA
J gene: TRBJ1-4
V gene: TRBV6-5
clone size: few
CDR3 length: 15

CDR3 DNA: TGCAGTGCTAGACCCGGGACAGGGGGCTTTATCGGCAATCAGCCCCAGCATTTT
CDR3 protein: CSARPGTGGFIGNQPQHF
D gene: TRBD1
J gene: TRBJ1-5
V gene: TRBV20-1
clone size: NA
CDR3 length: 18

CDR3 DNA: TGTGCCTGGAGTGTACCAGGACAGACCGTCTATGGCTACACCTTC
CDR3 protein: CAWSVPGQTVYGYTF
D gene: NA
J gene: TRBJ1-2
V gene: TRBV30
clone size: NA
CDR3 length: 15

CDR3 DNA: TGCAGTGCTCCGGGTCTGGCCACTGAAGCTTTCTTT
CDR3 protein: CSAPGLATEAFF
D gene: NA
J gene: TRBJ1-1
V gene: TRBV20-1
clone size: NA
CDR3 length: 12

CDR3 DNA: TGTGCCAGCTCGCCGGGACAGGGTCAACCCCTCCACTTT
CDR3 protein: CASSPGQGQPLHF
D gene: TRBD1
J gene: TRBJ1-6
V gene: TRBV18
clone size: NA
CDR3 length: 13

CDR3 DNA: TGTGCCAGCAAGATAACTAGCGGTTCCCCCAATGAGCAGTTCTTC
CDR3 protein: CASKITSGSPNEQFF
D gene: TRBD2
J gene: TRBJ2-1
V gene: TRBV2
clone size: NA
CDR3 length: 15

CDR3 DNA: TGTGCCAGCAGCTACTCGACTAGCGGGGATACGCAGTATTTT
CDR3 protein: CASSYSTSGDTQYF
D gene: TRBD2
J gene: TRBJ2-3
V gene: TRBV7-2
clone size: once
CDR3 length: 14

CDR3 DNA: TGCAGTGCATACCCGGGACAAACAACTAATGAAAAACTGTTTTTT
CDR3 protein: CSAYPGQTTNEKLFF
D gene: NA
J gene: TRBJ1-4
V gene: TRBV20-1
clone size: NA
CDR3 length: 15

CDR3 DNA: TGTGCCAGCAGCTTGCGGAGTGGGGGCGCTGAAAAACTGTTTTTT
CDR3 protein: CASSLRSGGAEKLFF
D gene: NA
J gene: TRBJ1-4
V gene: TRBV5-6
clone size: NA
CDR3 length: 15

CDR3 DNA: TGTGCCAGTAGTATAGTGAGACAAACTAAGAATCAGCCCCAGCATTTT
CDR3 protein: CASSIVRQTKNQPQHF
D gene: NA
J gene: TRBJ1-5
V gene: TRBV19
clone size: few
CDR3 length: 16

CDR3 DNA: TGTGCCAGCAGCTCCGCGGGCGGTTTGGGGGGAAACACCATATATTTT
CDR3 protein: CASSSAGGLGGNTIYF
D gene: NA
J gene: TRBJ1-3
V gene: TRBV7-9
clone size: few
CDR3 length: 16

CDR3 DNA: TGTGCCAGCAGTTTAAGGGGTTTCGCCTACGAGCAGTACTTC
CDR3 protein: CASSLRGFAYEQYF
D gene: NA
J gene: TRBJ2-7
V gene: TRBV12-3/TRBV12-4
clone size: NA
CDR3 length: 14

CDR3 DNA: TGTGCCAGTAGCCGCGGATTGGGAGAGACAGGCCGGGGCAAAAACATTCAGTACTTC
CDR3 protein: CASSRGLGETGRGKNIQYF
D gene: NA
J gene: TRBJ2-4
V gene: TRBV19
clone size: NA
CDR3 length: 19

CDR3 DNA: TGTGCCAGCAGGAACTACGGGACAGGGGTCTATGGCTACACCTTC
CDR3 protein: CASRNYGTGVYGYTF
D gene: TRBD1
J gene: TRBJ1-2
V gene: TRBV12-3/TRBV12-4
clone size: few
CDR3 length: 15

CDR3 DNA: TGTGCCAGCATCGTAGGCCTAATTAACACTGAAGCTTTCTTT
CDR3 protein: CASIVGLINTEAFF
D gene: NA
J gene: TRBJ1-1
V gene: TRBV2
clone size: NA
CDR3 length: 14

CDR3 DNA: TGTGCCAGTAGTCCCCGGACAGGGGACGAGACCCAGTACTTC
CDR3 protein: CASSPRTGDETQYF
D gene: TRBD1
J gene: TRBJ2-5
V gene: TRBV19
clone size: NA
CDR3 length: 14

CDR3 DNA: TGTGCCAGCAGTGGTCTGCGGTCGGGGCGATCCTACGAGCAGTACTTC
CDR3 protein: CASSGLRSGRSYEQYF
D gene: NA
J gene: TRBJ2-7
V gene: TRBV6-1
clone size: NA
CDR3 length: 16

CDR3 DNA: TGTGCTAGCAGCACGGACAGGGGCGAAAAACTGTTTTTT
CDR3 protein: CASSTDRGEKLFF
D gene: TRBD1
J gene: TRBJ1-4
V gene: TRBV7-7
clone size: few
CDR3 length: 13

CDR3 DNA: TGCAGTGCACGGGTGGACAGGGGTACGCAGTATTTT
CDR3 protein: CSARVDRGTQYF
D gene: TRBD1
J gene: TRBJ2-3
V gene: TRBV20-1
clone size: few
CDR3 length: 12

CDR3 DNA: TGTGCCAGCAGGGCCGTGGATGGGGGTGTCTATGGCTACACCTTC
CDR3 protein: CASRAVDGGVYGYTF
D gene: NA
J gene: TRBJ1-2
V gene: TRBV2
clone size: NA
CDR3 length: 15

CDR3 DNA: TGTGCCACCAGCAGCTTCGGGACTAGCGTCAGGGGTGAGCAGTTCTTC
CDR3 protein: CATSSFGTSVRGEQFF
D gene: TRBD2
J gene: TRBJ2-1
V gene: TRBV15
clone size: once
CDR3 length: 16

CDR3 DNA: TGTGCCAGCAGTTTACAGCAAGGCACTGAAGCTTTCTTT
CDR3 protein: CASSLQQGTEAFF
D gene: NA
J gene: TRBJ1-1
V gene: TRBV2
clone size: NA
CDR3 length: 13

CDR3 DNA: TGCGCCAGCAGCGGACTAGCGGTCCCCTTAGATACGCAGTATTTT
CDR3 protein: CASSGLAVPLDTQYF
D gene: TRBD2
J gene: TRBJ2-3
V gene: TRBV10-1
clone size: NA
CDR3 length: 15

CDR3 DNA: TGTGCCAGCAGCCCCACAGGGTTTGGTGGCTACACCTTC
CDR3 protein: CASSPTGFGGYTF
D gene: NA
J gene: TRBJ1-2
V gene: TRBV7-3
clone size: few
CDR3 length: 13

CDR3 DNA: TGTGCCAGCAGCGAATCAGGGGGCCAGAATGAAAAACTGTTTTTT
CDR3 protein: CASSESGGQNEKLFF
D gene: TRBD1
J gene: TRBJ1-4
V gene: TRBV7-3
clone size: few
CDR3 length: 15

CDR3 DNA: TGCAGTGCTACCGAAACAGGGAGCTCCTATAATTCACCCCTCCACTTT
CDR3 protein: CSATETGSSYNSPLHF
D gene: NA
J gene: TRBJ1-6
V gene: TRBV20-1
clone size: NA
CDR3 length: 16

CDR3 DNA: TGTGCCAGCACTTCCCCCGGGACTAGCAGGAACACCGGGGAGCTGTTTTTT
CDR3 protein: CASTSPGTSRNTGELFF
D gene: TRBD2
J gene: TRBJ2-2
V gene: TRBV25-1
clone size: few
CDR3 length: 17

CDR3 DNA: TGTGCCAGCAGCTTAGCCGGGGCCAACGTCCTGACTTTC
CDR3 protein: CASSLAGANVLTF
D gene: NA
J gene: TRBJ2-6
V gene: TRBV7-9
clone size: few
CDR3 length: 13